Sequencing of this T cell receptor (beta chain) was carried out in a study of blood T cell repertoires in COVID-19 (dated by TCRdb to 2018 to 2020). About the investigation overall: Collaborator samples came from the United States, Italy and Spain and covered acute and convalescent phases of COVID-19. Deeply sampled blood TCRbeta repertoires from subjects exposed to, actively infected with, or recovered from COVID-19 were included in the dataset. The repertoires were made available in a free public database intended to serve as a resource for research on the immune response to SARS-CoV-2. The samples were drawn from two sources: the first 160 participants of the ongoing ImmuneRACE study, and 1,200 or so subjects contributed by 6 global collaborators. A de-identified subject ID, COVID-19 status, age in years and sex were almost always included in the sample metadata. HLA class I and class II types, where available, came from metadata supplied by the sample provider rather than from assay-based typing. The prospective study material was composed of cDNA or gDNA derived from T cells, B-cell-depleted T cells, or PBMCs. On the study overall, not on this receptor specifically: The quantity of clinical and demographic metadata differed by source and by participant and was supplied without curation.

TCRbeta CDR3 regions were amplified from genomic DNA using the immunoSEQ Assay, a bias-controlled multiplex PCR. In the paper's pipeline: The number of nucleated cells in each sample was estimated by amplification of reference gene primers within the assay. To quantify the absolute abundance of each unique TCRbeta CDR3 rearrangement, sequence reads were collapsed and filtered. For each sample, productive Simpson clonality was calculated as the square root of Simpson's diversity index across productive rearrangements. The table comes from immuneACCESS by way of TCRdb, which keeps in-frame sequences with V and J called. Part of the clones is missing from these tables; in studies checked, under half for an unresolved V gene and the rest for unknown reasons. Clone size and the V and J calls come from that table; the DNA yielded D and trimming. Present in this sample are hundreds of thousands of clones, about 90% of which were seen just once. Roughly 1% of the sample is taken by the ten largest.

Enrolling through a virtual design, the prospective study's participants ranged in age from roughly 18 to 89 years and lived across more than 20 United States geographic areas. To assign participants to cohorts, the prospective study relied on clinical history that participants themselves reported in a screening survey and a study questionnaire. For ImmuneRACE Cohort 3, a participant was defined as recovered based on two consecutive negative NP/OP PCR tests, clearance by a healthcare professional, or resolution of symptoms. In the prospective study, whole blood, serum and a nasopharyngeal or oropharyngeal swab were collected from each participant by mobile phlebotomists. Additional blood draws and questionnaires over an approximately two-month period could optionally be provided by prospective study participants. Before DNA extraction, prospective study blood samples were shipped either frozen or at room temperature.

Germline trimming: 7 bases from V, 7 bases from J; junction bases outside gene matches: 19. Per the germline V gene (reference sequence), MNHEY is the CDR1 and SMNVEV is the CDR2. The CDR3 covers 16 residues, taking in both the cysteine and the phenylalanine. Only the CDR3 portion is preserved as DNA: 48 bases, with reading frame beginning at the first base. A word on this clone: Its antigen specificity is not known. Base qualities are not provided; no much larger clone lies one nucleotide away.

The V and J genes are TRBV27 and TRBJ2-7, and 7 bases in between align with TRBD1. The sequenced sample was PBMCs or T cells enriched from blood (not recorded which). This TCR came from a woman aged 25 to 45 who had recovered from COVID-19. The encoded CDR3 is CASKSRLQGYSGEQYF. The sequenced DNA: TGTGCCAGCAAGTCGAGACTACAGGGGTACTCTGGGGAGCAGTACTTC.